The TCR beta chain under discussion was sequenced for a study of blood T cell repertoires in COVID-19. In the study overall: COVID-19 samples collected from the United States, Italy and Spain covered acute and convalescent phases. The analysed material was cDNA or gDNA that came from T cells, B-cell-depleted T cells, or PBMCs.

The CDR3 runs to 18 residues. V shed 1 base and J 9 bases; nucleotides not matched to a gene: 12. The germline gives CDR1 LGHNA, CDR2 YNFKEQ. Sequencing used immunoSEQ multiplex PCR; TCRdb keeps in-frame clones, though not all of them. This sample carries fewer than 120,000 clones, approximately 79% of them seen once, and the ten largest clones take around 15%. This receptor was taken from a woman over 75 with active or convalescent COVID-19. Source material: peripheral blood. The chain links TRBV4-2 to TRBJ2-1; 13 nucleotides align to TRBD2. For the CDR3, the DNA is TGTGCCAGCAGCCAAGCTTTGACTAGCGGGAGGTGGGGCAGTGAGCAGTTCTTC. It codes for CASSQALTSGRWGSEQFF.